The text below deals with one TCR beta chain. This CDR3 is also generated by other DNA sequences in the sample. The CDR3 totals 15 residues. CDR1 is MGHRA and CDR2 is YSYEKL in the germline V gene. V was trimmed by 0 bases and J by 2 bases, leaving 8 bases between them. The table came from immunoSEQ multiplex PCR; TCRdb's copy has only in-frame clones and leaves some out. The profile covers about 2 million clones, with 85% to 95% appearing a single time and 0.1% to 0.15% taken by the ten largest. These data originate in a study of shared clonotypes between healthy human individuals. Study-level background: Donors consisted of a couple of women and a few men between 18 and 49.

The chain employs TRBV4-1 and TRBJ1-5, with D unresolved. This TCR came from a man younger than 30 in good health. Material: naive CD4+ T cells sorted from blood. Subset given: CD45RA+ positively selected. The CDR3 loop reads CASSQDGVGNQPQHF. The CDR3 nucleotides are TGCGCCAGCAGCCAAGACGGGGTGGGCAATCAGCCCCAGCATTTT.